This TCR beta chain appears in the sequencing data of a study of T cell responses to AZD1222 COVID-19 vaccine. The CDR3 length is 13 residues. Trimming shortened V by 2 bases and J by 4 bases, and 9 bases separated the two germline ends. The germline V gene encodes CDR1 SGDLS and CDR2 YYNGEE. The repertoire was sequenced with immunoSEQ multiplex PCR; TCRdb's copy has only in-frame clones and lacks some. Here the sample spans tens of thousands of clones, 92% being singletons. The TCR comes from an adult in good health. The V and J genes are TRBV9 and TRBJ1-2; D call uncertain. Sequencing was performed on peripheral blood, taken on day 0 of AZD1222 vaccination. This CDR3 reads CASSVGDTYGYTF. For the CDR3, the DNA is TGTGCCAGCAGCGTGGGAGACACCTATGGCTACACCTTC. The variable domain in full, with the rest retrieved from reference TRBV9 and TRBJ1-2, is DSGVTQTPKHLITATGQRVTLRCSPRSGDLSVYWYQQSLDQGLQFLIQYYNGEERAKGNILERFSAQQFPDLHSELNLSSLELGDSALYFCASSVGDTYGYTFGSGTRLTVV.